This note documents a single T cell receptor (beta chain) sequence. Its antigen is currently unknown. The CDR3 sequence is 17 residues long. Germline V gene data show CDR1 as SGHRS and CDR2 as YFSETQ. Trimming cost V 0 bases and J 4 bases; bases outside gene matches: 10. The sample comes from a study of vaccination and CD4 T cells after COVID-19. Treatment noted: approximately 10-day PBMC culture with coronavirus spike peptide pools or control peptides (ViraFEST assay). The positive PCR dates, which preceded the US Alpha, Beta and Delta variants, fell between March and December 2020. The assay that was used to sequence DNA from cultured CD4+ T cells was the Oncomine TCR Beta short-read assay. TCRdb processed the PCR reads anew with MiXCR; each CDR3 protein has one entry. The data show around 10,000 distinct CDR3 sequences, with roughly two fifths seen just once and about a fifth held by the top ten.

V and J are TRBV5-1 and TRBJ2-1, with 7 bases that match TRBD2. Sequencing was performed on CD4+ T cells from blood, cultured in vitro. This TCR derives from a human donor who had recovered from COVID-19. The DNA for the CDR3 is TGCGCCAGCAGCTTGGTCGGGGGGAAAGGGGATTACAATGAGCAGTTCTTC. It yields the protein CASSLVGGKGDYNEQFF. The variable domain in full, with the rest retrieved from reference TRBV5-1 and TRBJ2-1, is KAGVTQTPRYLIKTRGQQVTLSCSPISGHRSVSWYQQTPGQGLQFLFEYFSETQRNKGNFPGRFSGRQFSNSRSEMNVSTLELGDSALYLCASSLVGGKGDYNEQFFGPGTRLTVL.